A single sample gave rise to the 14 T cell receptor beta chains below, sequenced in a study of shared clonotypes between healthy human individuals. The repertoire was sequenced with immunoSEQ multiplex PCR; TCRdb's copy has only in-frame clones and lacks some. Of 2 million to 2.5 million clones listed, 92% were seen once; the top ten hold around 0.4%. Sequenced sample: naive CD4+ T cells from PBMCs. The subset here: CD45RA+ positively selected. The receptors here all came from a man between 18 and 35 years old in good health. Some clones in this sample may be carry-over from other donors' samples.

The chain links TRBV18 to TRBJ2-7; 7 bases align to TRBD2. Germline assignment: CDR1 KGHSH and CDR2 LQKENI. This CDR3 has 17 residues. Trimming at V came to 3 bases and at J to 4 bases, leaving 15 bases not matched to a gene. The CDR3 sequence: CASSPGSGRAWGYEQYF. CDR3 sequence (DNA): TGTGCCAGCTCACCCGGATCTGGGAGGGCGTGGGGTTACGAGCAGTACTTC.

The rearrangement uses TRBV2 and TRBJ2-1; TRBD2 matches 11 bases. The J segment lost 5 bases and the V segment lost 5 bases, leaving 5 bases of the junction unmatched. Per the germline V gene, CDR1 is SNHLY and CDR2 is FYNNEI. CDR3 length: 15 residues. The CDR3 sequence: CASSYTSGSHNEQFF. The CDR3 nucleotides are TGTGCCAGCAGTTACACTAGCGGGAGTCACAATGAGCAGTTCTTC. The variable domain in full, with the rest retrieved from reference TRBV2 and TRBJ2-1, is EPEVTQTPSHQVTQMGQEVILRCVPISNHLYFYWYRQILGQKVEFLVSFYNNEISEKSEIFDDQFSVERPDGSNFTLKIRSTKLEDSAMYFCASSYTSGSHNEQFFGPGTRLTVL.

The J gene is TRBJ2-7, the V gene TRBV5-1; 10 nucleotides line up with TRBD1. V lost 7 bases and J lost 0; bases outside the gene matches: 13. Germline assignment: CDR1 SGHRS and CDR2 YFSETQ. This CDR3 spans 17 amino acids. Here the CDR3 DNA reads TGCGCCAGCTCGCGTGACAGGGGGCGAATTAGCTCCTACGAGCAGTACTTC. Residues: CASSRDRGRISSYEQYF.

The chain is built from TRBV5-1 and TRBJ2-7, with unresolved D. Germline loops: CDR1 SGHRS, CDR2 YFSETQ. The CDR3 runs 12 residues. V lost 4 bases to trimming and J lost 6 bases, with 11 bases between them. In DNA form, the CDR3 reads TGCGCCAGCAGCCTGAGTGGCGGCGAGCAGTACTTC. It encodes CASSLSGGEQYF.

CDR3 region: CASISMPGGQDTQYF. The CDR3 nucleotides read TGCGCCAGCATATCGATGCCAGGGGGCCAGGATACGCAGTATTTT. The chain links TRBV5-1 to TRBJ2-3, with 8 bases matching TRBD1. The germline gives CDR1 SGHRS, CDR2 YFSETQ. With 6 bases clipped from V and 6 bases from J, the junction kept 12 bases outside the gene matches. The CDR3 totals 15 residues. Using reference TRBV5-1 and TRBJ2-3 for the parts outside the CDR3, the full variable domain is KAGVTQTPRYLIKTRGQQVTLSCSPISGHRSVSWYQQTPGQGLQFLFEYFSETQRNKGNFPGRFSGRQFSNSRSEMNVSTLELGDSALYLCASISMPGGQDTQYFGPGTRLTVL.

This clone was seen a handful of times. The chain couples TRBV7-9 to TRBJ2-3; no reliable D call. V lost 5 bases to trimming and J lost 7 bases, with 10 bases between them. CDR1 is SEHNR and CDR2 is FQNEAQ in the germline V gene (reference sequence). The CDR3 loop spans 12 amino acids. The CDR3 DNA sequence: TGTGCCAGCAGCCCCCCGATCAATACGCAGTATTTT. Protein: CASSPPINTQYF.

The J gene is TRBJ2-1, the V gene TRBV7-9; 9 nucleotides match TRBD2. This CDR3 has 15 residues. J lost 8 bases, V lost 2 bases, and 7 bases had no gene match. Germline V gene data show CDR1 as SEHNR and CDR2 as FQNEAQ (reference sequence). The CDR3 sequence is CASSLFAGGLHEQFF. The DNA for the CDR3 is TGTGCCAGCAGCTTATTTGCGGGAGGGCTCCATGAGCAGTTCTTC.

This chain uses TRBV30 with TRBJ2-3; D is uncertain. Germline loops: CDR1 GTSNPN, CDR2 SVGIG (reference sequence). CDR3 length equals 11 residues. Trimming took off 8 bases at V and 0 bases at J, with 6 bases between the two ends. The CDR3 protein is CAVGSTDTQYF. CDR3 nucleotides: TGTGCCGTCGGGAGCACAGATACGCAGTATTTT.

V and J are TRBV28 and TRBJ2-7; 10 bases fit TRBD2. After removal of 3 bases from V and 6 bases from J, the junction contained 11 bases not matched to a gene. This CDR3 is 16 amino acids long. Germline assignment: CDR1 MDHEN and CDR2 SYDVKM. The CDR3 sequence is CASSLPSGSSTGEQYF. The CDR3 bases are TGTGCCAGCAGTTTGCCTAGCGGGAGTTCGACTGGCGAGCAGTACTTC.

The CDR3 loop is CAWSVTSGQPQHF. The CDR3 region has the DNA TGTGCCTGGAGTGTAACATCAGGTCAGCCCCAGCATTTT. The genes are TRBV30 and TRBJ1-5, with D hard to call. V was trimmed by 0 bases and J by 6 bases, leaving 9 bases between them. The germline V gene encodes CDR1 GTSNPN and CDR2 SVGIG (reference sequence). CDR3 length equals 13 residues.

The chain is built from TRBV28 and TRBJ2-7; D not resolved. Germline assignment: CDR1 MDHEN and CDR2 SYDVKM. The CDR3 sequence is 13 residues long. V lost 5 bases and J 2 bases, leaving 10 bases between the germline ends. CDR3 DNA sequence: TGTGCCAGCAGTGGGCCCGAACCCTACGAGCAGTACTTC. Translated: CASSGPEPYEQYF. Based on the CDR3 plus reference TRBV28 and TRBJ2-7, the full variable domain is DVKVTQSSRYLVKRTGEKVFLECVQDMDHENMFWYRQDPGLGLRLIYFSYDVKMKEKGDIPEGYSVSREKKERFSLILESASTNQTSMYLCASSGPEPYEQYFGPGTRLTVT.

V gene TRBV4-1 combines with J gene TRBJ2-1; D may be TRBD1 (6 bases). Trimming cost V 0 bases and J 3 bases, with 12 bases left between them. There are 16 residues in the CDR3. The germline gives CDR1 MGHRA, CDR2 YSYEKL. Here the CDR3 reads CASSQEAQGDYNEQFF. In DNA form, the CDR3 reads TGCGCCAGCAGCCAAGAGGCACAGGGAGACTACAATGAGCAGTTCTTC.

A note on this clone: Other DNA sequences in this specimen translate into the identical CDR3. Written as DNA, the CDR3 is TGTGCCAGCAGCGTAGAAGGTGCCGGGGAGCTGTTTTTT. It yields the protein CASSVEGAGELFF. The chain is built from TRBV9 and TRBJ2-2; the D is unclear. The CDR3 totals 13 residues. Germline V gene data show CDR1 as SGDLS and CDR2 as YYNGEE. V gave up 0 bases and J gave up 6 bases, with 6 bases separating them.

The chain recombines TRBV28 with TRBJ2-3, with 7 bases matching TRBD2. Germline V gene sequence: CDR1 MDHEN, CDR2 SYDVKM. CDR3 length equals 15 residues. The J segment lost 1 base and the V segment lost 3 bases, leaving 4 bases of the junction unmatched. The CDR3 reads CASSFAGAGTDTQYF. The CDR3 DNA reads TGTGCCAGCAGTTTCGCGGGAGCAGGCACAGATACGCAGTATTTT.